This note documents a single TCR beta chain sequence. The antigen is undetermined. The data are from a study of cytomegalovirus exposure and HLA in healthy donors. Study observations and caveats: Reported performance of the classifier showed diagnosis of cytomegalovirus status with high specificity and sensitivity. Rarity marked most TCR sequences, yet some public TCRs occurred in many donors. Subsequent analysis of the 110 or so validation repertoires found a tendency for first-cohort TCR clusters to co-occur.

Sequencing was performed with immunoSEQ multiplex PCR; in TCRdb, only in-frame clones are kept and a portion is missing. Among some 140,000 clones listed, approximately 86% were seen once. The donors were members of the validation cohort, which comprised 120 subjects and was separate from the first cohort of 666 subjects. The germline V gene encodes CDR1 SGHRS and CDR2 YFSETQ. The ends lost 5 bases at V and 0 bases at J; junction bases unmatched: 10. This CDR3 spans 18 amino acids. The TCR comes from a man aged 18 to 29 in good health and CMV-seropositive. The rearrangement joins TRBV5-1 to TRBJ2-3; 12 positions match TRBD2. The sequencing sample was made of PBMCs. DNA for the CDR3: TGCGCCAGCAGTCGAAGGACTAGCGGGAATCCTAGCACAGATACGCAGTATTTT. Its protein product is CASSRRTSGNPSTDTQYF.